Following are 3 T cell receptor beta chains from one sample sequenced in a study of cytomegalovirus exposure and HLA in healthy donors. PCR primers comprised 60 Vbeta and 13 Jbeta primers. Repertoires were generated with immunoSEQ multiplex PCR, while TCRdb's copy carries only in-frame clones and drops some. The listing records 60,000 to 65,000 clones. The material sequenced was PBMCs. These TCRs come from a man between 25 and 39 years old in good health and CMV-seropositive.

This chain uses TRBV5-1 with TRBJ2-1; 10 bases are a match to TRBD2. Unmatched junction bases numbered 18, after V lost 0 bases and J lost 6 bases. The CDR3 is 20 amino acids. Germline CDR1 reads SGHRS; CDR2 reads YFSETQ. The CDR3 loop is CASSLVPSTSGGVIGNEQFF. The CDR3 DNA sequence: TGCGCCAGCAGCTTGGTCCCATCAACGAGCGGGGGGGTGATTGGCAATGAGCAGTTCTTC.

The J gene is TRBJ2-6, the V gene TRBV27; tentatively, D is TRBD2 (6 bases). Germline V gives CDR1 MNHEY, CDR2 SMNVEV (reference sequence). The V end was cut by 6 bases, the J end by 0 bases, with 6 bases between. The CDR3 is 14 residues long. CDR3 in DNA: TGTGCCAGCAGGGGGGGCTCTGGGGCCAACGTCCTGACTTTC. It codes for CASRGGSGANVLTF.

The chain uses TRBV5-1 and TRBJ2-1; 11 positions agree with TRBD2. The CDR3 spans 16 residues. CDR1 is SGHRS and CDR2 is YFSETQ in the germline V gene. V lost 3 bases and J lost 7; bases outside the gene matches: 9. The CDR3 sequence: CASSSWLAGGGNEQFF. CDR3 DNA: TGCGCCAGCAGCTCCTGGCTAGCGGGGGGCGGAAATGAGCAGTTCTTC.